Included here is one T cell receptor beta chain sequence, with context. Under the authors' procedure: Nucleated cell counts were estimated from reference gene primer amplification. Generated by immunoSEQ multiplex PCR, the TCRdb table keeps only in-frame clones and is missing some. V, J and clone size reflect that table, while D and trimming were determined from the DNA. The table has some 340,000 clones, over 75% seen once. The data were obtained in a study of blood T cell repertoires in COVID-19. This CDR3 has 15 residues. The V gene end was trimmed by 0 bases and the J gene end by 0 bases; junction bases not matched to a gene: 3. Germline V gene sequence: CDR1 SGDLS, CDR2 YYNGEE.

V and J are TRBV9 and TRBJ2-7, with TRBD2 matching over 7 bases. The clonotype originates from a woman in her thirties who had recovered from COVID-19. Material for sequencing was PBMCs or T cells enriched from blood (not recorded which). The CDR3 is CASSVGGGGSYEQYF. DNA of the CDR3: TGTGCCAGCAGCGTAGGTGGCGGGGGCTCCTACGAGCAGTACTTC.